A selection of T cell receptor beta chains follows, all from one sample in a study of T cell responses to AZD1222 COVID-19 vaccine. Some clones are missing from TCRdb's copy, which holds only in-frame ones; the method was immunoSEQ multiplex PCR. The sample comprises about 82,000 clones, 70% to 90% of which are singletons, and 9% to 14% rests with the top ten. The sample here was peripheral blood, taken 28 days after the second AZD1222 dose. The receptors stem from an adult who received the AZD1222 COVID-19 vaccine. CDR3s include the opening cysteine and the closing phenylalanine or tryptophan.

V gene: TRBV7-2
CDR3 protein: CASSTGLAAYNEQFF

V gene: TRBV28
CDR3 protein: CASIAPGQARDF

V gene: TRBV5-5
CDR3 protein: CASTTPGVYEQYF

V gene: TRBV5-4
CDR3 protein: CASSSQGSNQPQHF

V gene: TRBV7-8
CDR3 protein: CASSLVGGEGNQPQHF

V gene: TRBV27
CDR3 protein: CASSDPGGAGYTF

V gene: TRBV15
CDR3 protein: CATSTQGGYEQYF

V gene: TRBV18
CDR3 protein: CASSPFTSGGDSYNEQFF

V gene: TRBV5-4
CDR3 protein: CASSLYQEIVAFF

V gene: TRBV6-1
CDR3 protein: CASSEYVGGSFYEQYF

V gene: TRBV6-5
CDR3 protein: CASSGTSSYNSPLHF

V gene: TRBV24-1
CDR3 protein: CATSDPGQGASGYTF

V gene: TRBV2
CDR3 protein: CASSPKVGNTEAFF

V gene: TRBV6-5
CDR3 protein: CASRDKGDYGYTF

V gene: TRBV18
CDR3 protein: CASSNGVGGSNQPQHF

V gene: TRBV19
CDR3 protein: CASGRTERVEKLFF

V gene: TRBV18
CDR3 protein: CASSLTGGDQPQHF

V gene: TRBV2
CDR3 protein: CASTQGGRAGREQFF

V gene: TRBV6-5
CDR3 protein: CASSRTSENTEAFF

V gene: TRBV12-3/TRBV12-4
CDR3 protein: CATPGLSGGELFF

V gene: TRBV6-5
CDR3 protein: CASSQRTGVFYGYTF

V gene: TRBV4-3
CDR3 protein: CASSQVFGGGGNSPLHF

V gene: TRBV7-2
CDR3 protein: CASSLAPSGTDTQYF

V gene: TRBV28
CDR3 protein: CASSFGAYQRNRDRVRNQPQHF

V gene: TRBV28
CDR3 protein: CASSSGTEWFDQPQHF

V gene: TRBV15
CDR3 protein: CATSTRTSGGNEQFF

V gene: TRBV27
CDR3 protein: CASSLSGNQPQHF

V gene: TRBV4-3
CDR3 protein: CASSQEFRASLLSVGELFF

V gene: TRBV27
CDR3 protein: CASRGGGEETQYF

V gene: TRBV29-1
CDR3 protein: CSVKGRSSYEQYF

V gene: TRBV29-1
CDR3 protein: CSVVRDHGTQYF

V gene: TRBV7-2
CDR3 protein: CASSPGLGETQYF

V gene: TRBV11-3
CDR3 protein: CASSPRGGNNEQFF

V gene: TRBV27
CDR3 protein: CASSLLNRGANTGELFF

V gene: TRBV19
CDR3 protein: CASMSGLLRKLFF

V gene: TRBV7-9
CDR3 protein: CASSFRTGLGEKLFF

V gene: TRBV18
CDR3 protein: CASSPRDTRRNNSPLHF

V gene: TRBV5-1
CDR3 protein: CASSLEGGANTGELFF